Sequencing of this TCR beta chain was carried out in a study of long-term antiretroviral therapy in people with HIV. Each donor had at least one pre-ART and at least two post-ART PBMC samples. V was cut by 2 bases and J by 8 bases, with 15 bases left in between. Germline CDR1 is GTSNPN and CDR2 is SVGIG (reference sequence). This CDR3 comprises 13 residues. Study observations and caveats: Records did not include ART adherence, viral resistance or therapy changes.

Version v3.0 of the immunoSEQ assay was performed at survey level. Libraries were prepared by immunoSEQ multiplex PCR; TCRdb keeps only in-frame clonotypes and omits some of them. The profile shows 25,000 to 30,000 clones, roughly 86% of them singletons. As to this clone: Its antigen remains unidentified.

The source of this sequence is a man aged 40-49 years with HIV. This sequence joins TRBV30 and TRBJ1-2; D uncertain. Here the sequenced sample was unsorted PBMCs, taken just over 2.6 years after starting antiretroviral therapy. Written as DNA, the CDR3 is TGTGCCTGGAGTTCCACTTCCCCACGCGGCTACACCTTC. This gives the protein CAWSSTSPRGYTF.